This TCR beta chain was sequenced in a study of vaccination and CD4 T cells after COVID-19. The overall study: Convalescent donors totaled six males and four females, including two who were Hispanic.

Treatment noted: approximately nine-day PBMC culture with coronavirus spike peptide pools or control peptides (ViraFEST assay). Days 3 and 7 were when half the medium was replaced with fresh IL-2 medium. The V end lost 3 bases, the J end lost 3 bases, and 12 bases lay between the germline ends. The CDR3 runs to 14 residues. In germline, CDR1 is SEHNR, CDR2 FQNEAQ (reference sequence). An Oncomine TCR Beta short-read assay was used to sequence the DNA from cultured CD4+ T cells. A single record per CDR3 protein comes from TCRdb applying MiXCR to the PCR reads. Among some 2,000 distinct CDR3 sequences listed, approximately 61% were seen once. On this clonotype: The antigen remains unidentified.

Sequenced here: CD4+ T cells from blood, cultured in vitro, sampled after SARS-CoV-2 vaccination. This receptor was obtained from a human donor who had recovered from COVID-19. V gene TRBV7-9 combines with J gene TRBJ2-7; weak D call: TRBD1 (6 bases). CDR3 region: CASSLTGTHYEQYF. The CDR3 DNA reads TGTGCCAGCAGCTTGACCGGGACACACTACGAGCAGTACTTC.